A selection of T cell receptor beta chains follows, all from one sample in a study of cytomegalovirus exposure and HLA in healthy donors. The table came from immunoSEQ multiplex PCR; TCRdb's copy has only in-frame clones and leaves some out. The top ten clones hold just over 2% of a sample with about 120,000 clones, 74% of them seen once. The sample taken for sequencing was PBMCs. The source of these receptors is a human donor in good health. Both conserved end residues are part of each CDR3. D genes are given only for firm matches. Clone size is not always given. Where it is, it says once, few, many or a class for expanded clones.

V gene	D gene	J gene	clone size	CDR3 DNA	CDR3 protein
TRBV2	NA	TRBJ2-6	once	TGTGCCAGGTCGCAGTGGGTTAATCGTTCGCGGGGGGCCAACGTCCTGACTTTC	CARSQWVNRSRGANVLTF
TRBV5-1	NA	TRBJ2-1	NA	TGCGCCAGCAGCTCCTCGTCCGGGATCAGCTCCTACAATGAGCAGTTCTTC	CASSSSSGISSYNEQFF
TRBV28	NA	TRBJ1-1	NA	TGTGCCAGCAGTTTAACTACCGGTGTGAACACTGAAGCTTTCTTT	CASSLTTGVNTEAFF
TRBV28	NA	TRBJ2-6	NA	TGTGCCAGCAGTCCAGCGGGACAGGAGGTCTCTGGGGCCAACGTCCTGACTTTC	CASSPAGQEVSGANVLTF
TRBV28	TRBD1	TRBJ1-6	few	TGTGCCAGCACTGAGCGGACAGGCTATAATTCACCCCTCCACTTT	CASTERTGYNSPLHF
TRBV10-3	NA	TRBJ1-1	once	TGTGCCATCAGTGACGGGAACCTGAACACTGAAGCTTTCTTT	CAISDGNLNTEAFF
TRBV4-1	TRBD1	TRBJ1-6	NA	TGCGCCAGCAGCCAAGATCCCCCACAGGGGGACCTCTCCTATAATTCACCCCTCCACTTT	CASSQDPPQGDLSYNSPLHF
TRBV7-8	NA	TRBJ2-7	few	TGTGCCAGCAGTATAGCATTGAGCGAGCAGTACTTC	CASSIALSEQYF
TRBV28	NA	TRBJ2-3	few	TGTGCCAGCAGTCCCGAGAGACTAGAGGATTTT	CASSPERLEDF
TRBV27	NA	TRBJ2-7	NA	TGTGCCAGCCGAACGTCACAGGAGCAGTACTTC	CASRTSQEQYF
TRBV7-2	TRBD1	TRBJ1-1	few	TGTGCCAGCGGATTCACTACAGGGGGGAAGGAAGCTTTCTTT	CASGFTTGGKEAFF
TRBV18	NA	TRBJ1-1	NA	TGTGCCAGCTCACCCCTGACTGAGAACACTGAAGCTTTCTTT	CASSPLTENTEAFF
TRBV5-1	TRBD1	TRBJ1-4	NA	TGCGCCAGCAGCCGGACAGGGCTATCGACTAATGAAAAACTGTTTTTT	CASSRTGLSTNEKLFF
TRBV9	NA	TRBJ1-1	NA	TGTGCCAGCAGCGTAGCTTTCTCGACGGGAAGGAACACTGAAGCTTTCTTT	CASSVAFSTGRNTEAFF
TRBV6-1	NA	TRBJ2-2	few	TGTGCCAGCAGTGAACGGCTAACTAGATCCGGGGAGCTGTTTTTT	CASSERLTRSGELFF
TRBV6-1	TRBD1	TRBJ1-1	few	TGTGCCAGCAGTAAAAGGACAGGCCCTGAAGCTTTCTTT	CASSKRTGPEAFF
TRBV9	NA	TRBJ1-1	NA	TGTGCCAGCAGCGCGAGGACAGTGATGAACACTGAAGCTTTCTTT	CASSARTVMNTEAFF
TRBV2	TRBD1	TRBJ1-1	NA	TGTGCCAGCAGTCGGGACAGGGGGAACACTGAAGCTTTCTTT	CASSRDRGNTEAFF
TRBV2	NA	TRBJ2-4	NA	TGTGCCAGCAGTGACGGGGTGTCTGCCAAAAACATTCAGTACTTC	CASSDGVSAKNIQYF
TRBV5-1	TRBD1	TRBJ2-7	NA	TGCGCCAGCAGCCCGAGGACAGGAACCTACGAGCAGTACTTC	CASSPRTGTYEQYF
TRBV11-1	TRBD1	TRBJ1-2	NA	TGTGCCAGCAGCTTTTCCCCCTCCACAGGGGCTCTTGGCTACACCTTC	CASSFSPSTGALGYTF
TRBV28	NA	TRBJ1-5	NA	TGTGCCAGCAGTTTCCCAGGGTACAATCAGCCCCAGCATTTT	CASSFPGYNQPQHF
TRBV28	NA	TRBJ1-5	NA	TGTGCCAGCAGTGTGACAGGCACCAATCAGCCCCAGCATTTT	CASSVTGTNQPQHF
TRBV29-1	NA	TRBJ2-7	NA	TGCAGCGTTGAACGGCAGGGGCCTTACGAGCAGTACTTC	CSVERQGPYEQYF
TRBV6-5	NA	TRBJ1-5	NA	TGTGCCTCTCGAGGAGGATCCTCCCTTTATCAGCCCCAGCATTTT	CASRGGSSLYQPQHF
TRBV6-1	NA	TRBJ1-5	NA	TGTGCCAGCAGTGAAGCGGGAGGTTATAATCAGCCCCAGCATTTT	CASSEAGGYNQPQHF
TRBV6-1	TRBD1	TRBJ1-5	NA	TGTGCCAGCAGTGAAGCCAAGGGGACAGATAGCAATCAGCCCCAGCATTTT	CASSEAKGTDSNQPQHF
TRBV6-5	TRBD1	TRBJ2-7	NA	TGTGCCAGCAGCTTGGGACAGGGCGGAACCTACGAGCAGTACTTC	CASSLGQGGTYEQYF
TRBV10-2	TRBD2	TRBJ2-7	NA	TGCGCCAGCAGACGAACCGGGACTAGTAATGACGAGCAGTACTTC	CASRRTGTSNDEQYF
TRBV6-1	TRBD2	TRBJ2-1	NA	TGTGCCAGCAGTGACTTGCCGGGACTAGCGGATAATGAGCAGTTCTTC	CASSDLPGLADNEQFF
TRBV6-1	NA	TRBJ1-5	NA	TGTGCCAGCAGTGAAGGGCTAACAAAGAACTACAATCAGCCCCAGCATTTT	CASSEGLTKNYNQPQHF
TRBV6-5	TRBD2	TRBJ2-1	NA	TGTGCCAGCAGCTCCGGGACTAGCGGGGTTGAGCAGTTCTTC	CASSSGTSGVEQFF
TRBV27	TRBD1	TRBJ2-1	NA	TGTGCCAGCAGTTTATCGATTCCAGGACAGGGTCCGTTCTTC	CASSLSIPGQGPFF
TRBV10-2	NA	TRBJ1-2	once	TGCGCCAGCAGTCCAGGGGACTATGGCTACACCTTC	CASSPGDYGYTF
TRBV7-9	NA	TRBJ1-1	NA	TGTGCCAGCAGCTCGGAGTTTAAGGGGGCTGAAGCTTTCTTT	CASSSEFKGAEAFF
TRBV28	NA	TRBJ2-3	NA	TGTGCCAGCAAACGCGAAGATACGCAGTATTTT	CASKREDTQYF
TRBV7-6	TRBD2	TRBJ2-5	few	TGTGCCAGCAGCGGAGCGGGGCCGTACCAAGAGACCCAGTACTTC	CASSGAGPYQETQYF
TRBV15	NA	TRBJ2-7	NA	TGTGCCACCAGCAGAGATGGGGGCGAAGCGGCCTCCTACGAGCAGTACTTC	CATSRDGGEAASYEQYF
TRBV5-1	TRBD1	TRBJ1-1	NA	TGCGCCAGCAGCCAAACAGGGGCGGAAGCTTTCTTT	CASSQTGAEAFF
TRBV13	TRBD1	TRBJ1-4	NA	TGTGCCAGCAGTTTGGGACAGGGGGCGATGGGGAATGAAAAACTGTTTTTT	CASSLGQGAMGNEKLFF
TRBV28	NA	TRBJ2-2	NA	TGTGCCAGCAGTCGACTGAACGGGGAGCTGTTTTTT	CASSRLNGELFF
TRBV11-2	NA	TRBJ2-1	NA	TGTGCCAGCACCCAAAGGGGGGGCTACAATGAGCAGTTCTTC	CASTQRGGYNEQFF
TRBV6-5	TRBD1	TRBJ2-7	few	TGTGCCAGCACCCCAGGGACAGAGAGCAACTACGAGCAGTACTTC	CASTPGTESNYEQYF
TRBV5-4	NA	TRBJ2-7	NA	TGTGCCAGCAGCGGGGGGGGCCGCTGGGCAACCTACGAGCAGTACTTC	CASSGGGRWATYEQYF
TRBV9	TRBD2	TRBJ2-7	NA	TGTGCCAGCAGCCCCTGGGTTAGCGGGGGGGCGGGAGAGCAGTACTTC	CASSPWVSGGAGEQYF